The 15 T cell receptor beta chains below all came from one sample that was sequenced in a study of T cell responses to AZD1222 COVID-19 vaccine. Libraries were prepared by immunoSEQ multiplex PCR; TCRdb keeps only in-frame clonotypes and omits some of them. Of 160,000 or so clones detected, more than 90% appear once; the ten largest clones hold about 1.6%. The material sequenced was peripheral blood, taken 28 days after the second AZD1222 dose. Source of these receptors: an adult who received the AZD1222 COVID-19 vaccine.

The rearrangement links TRBV18 to TRBJ1-1, with TRBD1 matching over 7 bases. The J segment lost 0 bases and the V segment lost 1 base, leaving 8 bases of the junction unmatched. The CDR3 sequence is 17 residues long. The germline V gene has CDR1 KGHSH and CDR2 LQKENI. CDR3 residues: CASSPRTQGVMNTEAFF. The CDR3 nucleotides are TGTGCCAGCTCACCACGCACCCAGGGGGTCATGAACACTGAAGCTTTCTTT.

V and J are TRBV7-9 and TRBJ2-1; the D is unclear. This CDR3 region has 13 residues. Germline V lookup: CDR1 SEHNR, CDR2 FQNEAQ (reference sequence). This chain's CDR3 is CAGAGPPSNEQFF. DNA of the CDR3: TGTGCGGGCGCTGGCCCACCGTCCAATGAGCAGTTCTTC.

This clone was found a few times. The V call is TRBV7-2, the J call TRBJ2-5; D possibly corresponds to TRBD2 (7 bases). Between the trimmed V and J ends, which lost 1 base and 4 bases, there was a span of 13 bases. This CDR3 contains 15 residues. The germline CDR1 and CDR2 sequences are SGHTA and FQGNSA. CDR3 DNA sequence: TGTGCCAGCAGCTTAGTGGGGGGGGCCCCAGAGACCCAGTACTTC. Its translation is CASSLVGGAPETQYF.

The genes are TRBV6-5 and TRBJ2-7; TRBD2 might be the D (6 bases). Germline assignment: CDR1 MNHEY and CDR2 SVGAGI. V was clipped by 7 bases and J by 2 bases, with 18 bases between them. The length of the CDR3 is 15 residues. The CDR3 reads CASISGGSRAYEQYF. DNA of the CDR3: TGTGCCAGCATTTCCGGGGGTAGTAGGGCCTACGAGCAGTACTTC.

This sequence joins TRBV7-2 and TRBJ2-7; 9 bases match TRBD2. Germline trimming cut 6 bases from V and 5 bases from J; bases unmatched to any gene: 11. The CDR3 runs 15 residues. Germline V CDR1 and CDR2: SGHTA, FQGNSA. The CDR3 DNA reads as TGTGCCAGCAGTTCCCTTGGTAGCGGGAGTAACGAGCAGTACTTC. It encodes CASSSLGSGSNEQYF.

The chain is built from TRBV29-1 and TRBJ1-2; D is unclear. The germline V gene has CDR1 SQVTM and CDR2 ANQGSEA. Trimming stripped 7 bases from V and 5 bases from J, with 14 bases between. This CDR3 has 12 residues. CDR3 bases: TGCAGCGCCCCAGCTCAGACTTATGGCTACACCTTC. Its protein is CSAPAQTYGYTF.

The V gene is TRBV15, the J gene TRBJ2-1, with D possibly TRBD1 on 5 matching bases. The germline V and J ends were trimmed by 8 bases and 8 bases, with 10 bases remaining between them. The CDR3 loop spans 11 amino acids. Germline V gene sequence: CDR1 LNHNV, CDR2 YYDKDF (reference sequence). The CDR3 nucleotides are TGTGCCACCTCCAGGGTTGATGAGCAGTTCTTC. Translation gives CATSRVDEQFF.

This chain uses TRBV7-8 with TRBJ2-5, with 9 bases that match TRBD2. CDR1 is SGHVS, CDR2 FQNEAQ, per germline. Unmatched junction bases numbered 4, after V lost 2 bases and J lost 3 bases. This CDR3 has 15 amino acids. The chain's CDR3 is CASSLWTSEKETQYF. The DNA of the CDR3 is TGTGCCAGCAGCTTATGGACTAGCGAAAAAGAGACCCAGTACTTC.

This clone was picked up one time. The V gene is TRBV5-4, the J gene TRBJ1-1, with unresolved D. The V end lost 3 bases, the J end lost 1 base, and 10 bases lay between the germline ends. CDR3 length: 14 amino acids. Germline CDR1 SGHNT, CDR2 YYREEE (reference sequence). As DNA, the CDR3 is TGTGCCAGCAGCTCTGCGAGGCGGAACACTGAAGCTTTCTTT. It codes for CASSSARRNTEAFF.

The chain employs TRBV11-2 and TRBJ1-2; D may be TRBD1 (6 bases). CDR1 is SGHAT and CDR2 is FQNNGV in the germline V gene. This CDR3 region has 12 residues. The ends were cut back, 6 bases at V and 7 bases at J, with 12 bases in the middle. The DNA of the CDR3 is TGTGCCAGCAGGCCGGGACAAGTTGGCTACACCTTC. Amino acid sequence: CASRPGQVGYTF.

The rearrangement links TRBV12-2 to TRBJ1-5. TRBV12-2 is deemed a pseudogene. This CDR3 is built from 14 residues. CDR3 nucleotides: TGTGCAAGTCGCTTCCCCGGGCTATATCAGCCCCAGCATTTT. Its protein product is CASRFPGLYQPQHF.

This clone was recorded once. The chain couples TRBV6-6 to TRBJ1-2; D possibly corresponds to TRBD1 (6 bases). Germline values: CDR1 MNHNY, CDR2 SVGAGI (reference sequence). Trimming left V 5 bases short and J 3 bases short, with 22 bases between. This CDR3 has 17 amino acids. The CDR3 DNA is TGTGCCAGCAGTCCTAGAGGACAGCCCGCCGCCTACTATGGCTACACCTTC. It translates to CASSPRGQPAAYYGYTF.

V and J are TRBV5-3 and TRBJ2-7; D not certain. TRBV5-3 is flagged as an ORF with uncertain function. Between the trimmed V and J ends, which lost 5 bases and 0 bases, there was a span of 15 bases. The CDR3 is made up of 15 amino acids. Written as DNA, the CDR3 is TGTGCCAGAAGACCTCCTCTGCGGCCCTCCTACGAGCAGTACTTC. It encodes CARRPPLRPSYEQYF.

J is TRBJ2-7 and V is TRBV6-5; the match to TRBD2 covers 9 bases. J was trimmed by 0 bases and V by 9 bases; bases with no gene match: 3. In germline, CDR1 is MNHEY, CDR2 SVGAGI. The CDR3 has 13 amino acids. CDR3: CASGREGSYEQYF. The DNA for the CDR3 is TGTGCCAGTGGGCGGGAGGGCTCCTACGAGCAGTACTTC.

This rearrangement joins TRBV19 to TRBJ1-2, with unresolved D. The CDR3 has 13 amino acids. V was shortened by 3 bases and J by 6 bases, with 11 bases between the two germline ends. The V gene's germline CDR1 is LNHDA and CDR2 SQIVND (reference sequence). The CDR3 loop reads CASSMRRENGYTF. In nucleotides, the CDR3 is TGTGCCAGTAGTATGAGGAGGGAGAATGGCTACACCTTC.